These 30 T cell receptor beta chains share one sample of origin, sequenced in a study of T cells in Graves' hyperthyroidism and ophthalmopathy. TCR beta CDR3 region amplification was performed from RNA transcripts. During a first-round RT-PCR of the TCR CDR3, the HTBI primer set was used. MiXCR was run by TCRdb on the multiplex PCR reads, yielding one entry per CDR3 protein. Among about half a million distinct CDR3 sequences listed, 15% to 20% were seen once. Sequenced input: blood. The receptors were gathered from a woman between 25 and 40 years old with Graves' ophthalmopathy.

This clonotype was seen just once. This chain links TRBV28 with TRBJ2-3; D gene ambiguous. CDR1 is MDHEN, CDR2 SYDVKM, per germline. V lost 6 bases and J lost 0, with 10 bases in between. The CDR3 runs 14 residues. This chain's CDR3 is CASRSFSSTDTQYF. CDR3 DNA sequence: TGTGCCAGCAGGAGCTTCTCGAGCACAGATACGCAGTATTTT. Full variable domain (outside the CDR3, taken from reference TRBV28 and TRBJ2-3): DVKVTQSSRYLVKRTGEKVFLECVQDMDHENMFWYRQDPGLGLRLIYFSYDVKMKEKGDIPEGYSVSREKKERFSLILESASTNQTSMYLCASRSFSSTDTQYFGPGTRLTVL.

V usage is TRBV6-1 and J usage is TRBJ1-5; tentatively, D is TRBD1 (6 bases). The germline gives CDR1 MNHNS, CDR2 SASEGT. V was trimmed by 7 bases and J by 3 bases, leaving 13 bases between them. This CDR3 comprises 14 residues. The CDR3 coding sequence is TGTGCCAGCAAGCGGGGGCGAGACAATCAGCCCCAGCATTTT. It codes for CASKRGRDNQPQHF.

This clonotype was observed a handful of times. The V gene is TRBV12-3 or TRBV12-4, the J gene TRBJ2-1; D not resolved. V was shortened by 3 bases and J by 10 bases, with 10 bases between the two germline ends. CDR3 length: 12 residues. The CDR3 nucleotides read TGTGCCAGCAGTTTTGGGGTTCTGGAGCAGTTCTTC. This encodes CASSFGVLEQFF.

This clonotype has just a few counts. The J gene is TRBJ2-7, the V gene TRBV7-2; TRBD2 agrees at 8 bases. The germline CDR1 and CDR2 sequences are SGHTA and FQGNSA. Losses at the gene ends were 8 bases for V and 6 bases for J; bases not matched to a gene: 9. The CDR3 consists of 13 residues. CDR3 in DNA: TGTGCCAGCCAGGTCGGGAGGGCCTCCGAGCAGTACTTC. This translates into CASQVGRASEQYF.

This clonotype turned up a few times. This sequence joins TRBV7-9 and TRBJ1-6; weak D call: TRBD1 (5 bases). CDR3 length equals 14 residues. Trimming pared 3 bases from V and 7 bases from J, leaving 10 bases between. The germline CDR1 and CDR2 sequences are SEHNR and FQNEAQ (reference sequence). This CDR3 reads CASSFLGPNSPLHF. CDR3 nucleotides: TGTGCCAGCAGCTTTTTGGGGCCCAATTCACCCCTCCACTTT.

At least ten counts were recorded for this clonotype. CDR3 protein: CASSFYGQANQPQHF. The DNA for the CDR3 is TGTGCCAGCAGCTTCTACGGGCAGGCCAATCAGCCCCAGCATTTT. The chain combines TRBV7-2 with TRBJ1-5; unclear D gene. The CDR3 contains 15 residues. CDR1 and CDR2 from the germline V gene are SGHTA and FQGNSA. Trimming shortened V by 3 bases and J by 3 bases, and 12 bases separated the two germline ends.

Turning to this clonotype: This may stem from a read error, because a much larger clone lies one nucleotide away. The chain carries TRBV7-2 and TRBJ2-1; D possibly corresponds to TRBD1 (5 bases). The CDR3 is 14 residues long. Germline V gene data show CDR1 as SGHTA and CDR2 as FQGNSA. CDR3 loop: CASTADGAYNEQSF. In nucleotides, the CDR3 is TGTGCCAGCACCGCGGATGGGGCTTACAATGAGCAGTCCTTC.

This rearrangement joins TRBV25-1 to TRBJ2-2; D unresolved. Germline loops: CDR1 MGHDK, CDR2 SYGVNS. V lost 2 bases to trimming and J lost 6 bases, with 7 bases between them. CDR3 length: 13 amino acids. As DNA, the CDR3 is TGTGCCAGCAGTGAACTCGACGCCGGGGAGCTGTTTTTT. Translation: CASSELDAGELFF.

This clonotype was counted many times. The chain joins TRBV20-1 to TRBJ2-1; possibly TRBD2 for D (6 bases). CDR3 length equals 14 residues. Germline lookup yields CDR1 DFQATT and CDR2 SNEGSKA (reference sequence). The germline V and J ends were trimmed by 5 bases and 7 bases, with 18 bases remaining between them. The CDR3 DNA follows: TGCAGTGCTTACCTCGGGAGAAGCGGGAATGAGCAGTTCTTC. Protein sequence: CSAYLGRSGNEQFF.

This chain uses TRBV6-1 with TRBJ2-7, with 8 bases fitting TRBD2. Germline V gene data show CDR1 as MNHNS and CDR2 as SASEGT. Trimming took 7 bases from V and 0 from J; bases not matched to a gene: 5. The CDR3 consists of 14 residues. CDR3 amino acids: CASTSTSDSYEQYF. The CDR3, as DNA: TGTGCCAGCACCTCGACTAGCGACTCCTACGAGCAGTACTTC.

This clonotype has a count of ten or more. This chain joins TRBV5-1 and TRBJ2-1; 11 bases are a match to TRBD2. Germline values: CDR1 SGHRS, CDR2 YFSETQ. This CDR3 is 16 amino acids long. Unmatched junction bases numbered 9, after V lost 6 bases and J lost 4 bases. DNA of the CDR3: TGCGCCAGCACCCGACTAGGGACTAGCGGTTACAATGAGCAGTTCTTC. Amino acid sequence: CASTRLGTSGYNEQFF.

This clonotype was seen a handful of times. Written as DNA, the CDR3 is TGTGCCAGCAGCCAAGCGACTCCCTCCAATGAGCAGTTCTTC. Amino acids: CASSQATPSNEQFF. This chain links TRBV14 with TRBJ2-1; unclear D gene. Germline V gene data show CDR1 as SGHDN and CDR2 as FVKESK. Trimming removed 1 base from V and 6 bases from J, with 10 bases in between. The CDR3 has 14 amino acids.

V and J are TRBV6-1 and TRBJ1-6, with a weak D call TRBD1 (6 bases). In germline, CDR1 is MNHNS, CDR2 SASEGT. The CDR3 contains 14 residues. Deletions cut 6 bases from V and 6 bases from J, with 12 bases between. CDR3 residues: CASSETGSNSPLHF. As DNA, the CDR3 is TGTGCCAGCAGCGAAACAGGGAGTAATTCACCCCTCCACTTT.

This clonotype was counted many times. The chain has TRBV10-2 and TRBJ1-1; D call uncertain. Germline V CDR1 and CDR2: WSHSY, SAAADI. There are 13 residues in the CDR3. The ends were cut back, 6 bases at V and 7 bases at J, with 15 bases in the middle. The CDR3 is CASRVRTRLEAFF. In nucleotides, the CDR3 is TGCGCCAGCAGAGTCAGAACGAGGCTTGAAGCTTTCTTT.

This clonotype was observed a few times. This chain connects TRBV6-2 or TRBV6-3 to TRBJ2-1; D is possibly TRBD2 (7 bases). V was clipped by 0 bases and J by 10 bases, with 19 bases between them. This CDR3 is built from 16 residues. CDR1 is MNHEY and CDR2 is SVGEGT in the germline V gene. Written as DNA, the CDR3 is TGTGCCAGCAGTTACTCGAGAGAGGGGAGGGGGAGGGAGCAGTTCTTC. Encoded protein: CASSYSREGRGREQFF.

This clonotype showed up many times. The CDR3, as DNA: TGTGCCAGCAGCTTGAGGAATAATGATACGCAGTATTTT. This sequence encodes CASSLRNNDTQYF. The chain recombines TRBV5-8 with TRBJ2-3; D is undetermined. Trimming took off 1 base at V and 6 bases at J, with 9 bases between the two ends. There are 13 residues in the CDR3. The germline V gene has CDR1 SGHTS and CDR2 YDEGEE.

V usage is TRBV30 and J usage is TRBJ2-3; 12 bases are a match to TRBD2. V was pared by 3 bases and J by 2 bases, with 9 bases of the junction left unmatched. This CDR3 spans 17 amino acids. Germline-derived CDR1 and CDR2 are GTSNPN and SVGIG (reference sequence). CDR3: CAWRSDLAGGHTDTQYF. The CDR3 nucleotides read TGTGCCTGGAGAAGCGATCTAGCGGGAGGGCACACAGATACGCAGTATTTT.

This chain joins TRBV20-1 and TRBJ2-7; a weak D match, TRBD2 (6 bases). The germline V and J ends were trimmed by 3 bases and 1 base, with 13 bases remaining between them. Germline loops: CDR1 DFQATT, CDR2 SNEGSKA (reference sequence). This CDR3 contains 14 residues. The CDR3 loop is CSARGGSGSYEQYF. The CDR3 bases are TGCAGTGCTAGGGGGGGTAGCGGTTCCTACGAGCAGTACTTC.

This clonotype was counted ten times or more. V usage is TRBV11-2 and J usage is TRBJ1-1; the D gene is possibly TRBD1 (6 bases). Germline V gene data show CDR1 as SGHAT and CDR2 as FQNNGV. This CDR3 spans 13 amino acids. Trimming left V 5 bases short and J 10 bases short, with 17 bases between. The CDR3 bases are TGTGCCAGCAGCATCCGGGACAATTTAGGAGCTTTCTTT. Amino acid sequence: CASSIRDNLGAFF.

This clonotype was seen ten or more times. CDR3 bases: TGCAGCGTAGACAGGGATTTAAACATTCAGTACTTC. This codes for CSVDRDLNIQYF. The chain links TRBV20-1 to TRBJ2-4; 7 bases are a match to TRBD1. The CDR3 totals 12 residues. Per germline, CDR1 DFQATT and CDR2 SNEGSKA (reference sequence).

The CDR3 spells CASSQGLGADALPHEQYF. The CDR3 bases are TGCGCCAGCAGCCAAGGGTTAGGCGCTGATGCCTTACCCCACGAGCAGTACTTC. The gene calls are TRBV4-1 and TRBJ2-7; D is unclear. The CDR3 runs 18 residues. V shed 1 base and J shed 5 bases, with 24 bases lying between them. The germline CDR1 and CDR2 sequences are MGHRA and YSYEKL.

This chain uses TRBV19 with TRBJ2-2, with TRBD1 matching 8 bases. There are 14 residues in the CDR3. In germline, CDR1 is LNHDA, CDR2 SQIVND (reference sequence). V lost 8 bases, J lost 5 bases, and 7 bases stayed unmatched. CDR3 sequence: CASELQGGTGELFF. CDR3 in DNA: TGTGCCAGTGAATTACAGGGGGGTACCGGGGAGCTGTTTTTT.

This clonotype has at least ten counts. This chain joins TRBV7-2 and TRBJ2-1, with D possibly being TRBD1 (5 bases). The CDR3 is 12 residues long. Germline values: CDR1 SGHTA, CDR2 FQGNSA. Trimming took 5 bases from V and 9 from J, leaving 11 bases between them. CDR3 in amino acids: CASSSDRFEQFF. The CDR3 DNA sequence: TGTGCCAGCAGCAGCGACAGATTTGAGCAGTTCTTC.

About this clonotype: This may come from a read error, since a much larger clone is one base off. J is TRBJ2-5 and V is TRBV5-1; TRBD1 aligns across 7 bases. The tail of the sequence fits TRBJ2-1 better, so the J call may be wrong. Germline V lookup: CDR1 SGHRS, CDR2 YFSETQ. The CDR3 spans 15 residues. This CDR3 reads CASSLTPGQQETQFF. The CDR3 bases are TGCGCCAGCAGCTTGACCCCGGGACAGCAAGAGACCCAGTTCTTC.

This clonotype was observed a handful of times. The J gene is TRBJ2-2, the V gene TRBV7-8, with D hard to call. The CDR3 has 13 residues. In germline, CDR1 is SGHVS, CDR2 FQNEAQ. V dropped 6 bases and J dropped 1 base, with 6 bases sitting between them. CDR3 amino acids: CASRNGNTGELFF. The CDR3, as DNA: TGTGCCAGCAGAAATGGGAACACCGGGGAGCTGTTTTTT. Drawing the rest from reference TRBV7-8 and TRBJ2-2, the complete variable domain is GAGVSQSPRYKVAKRGQDVALRCDPISGHVSLFWYQQALGQGPEFLTYFQNEAQLDKSGLPSDRFFAERPEGSVSTLKIQRTQQEDSAVYLCASRNGNTGELFFGEGSRLTVL.

This chain connects TRBV13 to TRBJ2-3, with TRBD2 matching 8 bases. Losses at the gene ends were 0 bases for V and 4 bases for J; bases not matched to a gene: 0. The CDR3 consists of 14 residues. Germline CDR1 is PRHDT and CDR2 is FYEKMQ (reference sequence). As DNA, the CDR3 is TGTGCCAGCAGCTTAGGGACTAGCGCAGATACGCAGTATTTT. It encodes CASSLGTSADTQYF. The full variable domain, with the rest looked up from reference TRBV13 and TRBJ2-3, is AAGVIQSPRHLIKEKRETATLKCYPIPRHDTVYWYQQGPGQDPQFLISFYEKMQSDKGSIPDRFSAQQFSDYHSELNMSSLELGDSALYFCASSLGTSADTQYFGPGTRLTVL.

This clonotype appeared many times. This chain connects TRBV20-1 to TRBJ2-5; 13 nucleotides align to TRBD2. Germline assignment: CDR1 DFQATT and CDR2 SNEGSKA (reference sequence). The CDR3 is 12 residues long. The trim removed 7 bases at V and 4 bases at J, leaving 0 bases unmatched. The CDR3 protein is CSGLAGGETQYF. Written as DNA, the CDR3 is TGCAGTGGACTAGCGGGAGGAGAGACCCAGTACTTC.

The gene calls are TRBV19 and TRBJ1-2, with D perhaps TRBD1 (5 bases). From germline, CDR1 is LNHDA and CDR2 SQIVND (reference sequence). The ends were cut back, 1 base at V and 6 bases at J, with 12 bases in the middle. There are 14 residues in the CDR3. For the CDR3, the DNA is TGTGCCAGTAGTATAGGAGCAGACAGCCATGGCTACACCTTC. Amino acids: CASSIGADSHGYTF.

This clonotype was picked up many times. V and J are TRBV11-1 and TRBJ2-3; 8 nucleotides match TRBD1. The CDR3 runs to 13 residues. Germline CDR1 and CDR2: SGHAT and FQDESV (reference sequence). V shed 5 bases, J shed 3 bases, and the junction held 1 base outside the gene matches. DNA for the CDR3: TGTGCCAGCAGCCAGGGGGCAACAGATACGCAGTATTTT. Protein sequence: CASSQGATDTQYF.

Only a few counts were recorded for this clonotype. The CDR3 region is CASSPRDARQPQHF. In DNA, the CDR3 is TGTGCCAGCAGTCCGAGGGATGCAAGGCAGCCCCAGCATTTT. This rearrangement joins TRBV12-3 or TRBV12-4 to TRBJ1-5; D is unclear. This CDR3 comprises 14 residues. Trimming pared 5 bases from V and 7 bases from J, leaving 15 bases between.